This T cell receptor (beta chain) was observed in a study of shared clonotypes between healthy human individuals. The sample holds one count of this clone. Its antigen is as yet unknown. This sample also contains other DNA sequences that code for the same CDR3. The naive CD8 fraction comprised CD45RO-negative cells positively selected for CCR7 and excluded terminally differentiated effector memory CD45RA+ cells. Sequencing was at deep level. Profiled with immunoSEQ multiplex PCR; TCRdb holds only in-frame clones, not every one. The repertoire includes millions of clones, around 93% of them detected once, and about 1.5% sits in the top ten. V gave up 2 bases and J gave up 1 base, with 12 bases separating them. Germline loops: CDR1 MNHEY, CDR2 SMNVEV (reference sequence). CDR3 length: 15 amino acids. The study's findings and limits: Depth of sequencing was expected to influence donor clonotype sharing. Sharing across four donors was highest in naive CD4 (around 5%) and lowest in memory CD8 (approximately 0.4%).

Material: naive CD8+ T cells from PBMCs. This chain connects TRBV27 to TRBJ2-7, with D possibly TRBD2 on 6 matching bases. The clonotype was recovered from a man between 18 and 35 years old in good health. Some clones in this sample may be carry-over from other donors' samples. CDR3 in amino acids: CASSLVGGWSYEQYF. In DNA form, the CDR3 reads TGTGCCAGCAGTTTAGTCGGAGGGTGGTCCTACGAGCAGTACTTC.